Presented here are 8 T cell receptor beta chains from one specimen sequenced in a study of blood T cell repertoires in COVID-19. Produced via immunoSEQ multiplex PCR; TCRdb's table is partial and in-frame only. The table shows 250,000 to 400,000 clones, with roughly 90% occurring only once. The sequenced material came from PBMCs or T cells enriched from blood (not recorded which). All receptors come from a man in his 60s who had recovered from COVID-19.

V and J are TRBV28 and TRBJ2-6; 11 nucleotides match TRBD1. This CDR3 contains 18 residues. Germline values: CDR1 MDHEN, CDR2 SYDVKM. With V trimmed by 3 bases and J by 2 bases, 6 bases remained unmatched. CDR3 sequence reads: CASSFRRTGGTGANVLTF. The CDR3 region has the DNA TGTGCCAGCAGTTTCCGCCGGACAGGGGGCACTGGGGCCAACGTCCTGACTTTC.

CDR3 protein: CATSDNYLSYEQYF. In nucleotides, the CDR3 is TGTGCCACCAGTGACAATTACCTCTCCTACGAGCAGTACTTC. The rearrangement uses TRBV19 and TRBJ2-7; no clear D. The CDR3 is made up of 14 amino acids. V gave up 10 bases and J gave up 0 bases, with 16 bases separating them. Germline V lookup: CDR1 LNHDA, CDR2 SQIVND (reference sequence).

This chain connects TRBV15 to TRBJ2-5; 11 positions agree with TRBD1. The CDR3 extends over 16 amino acids. J lost 1 base, V lost 1 base, and 2 bases had no gene match. CDR1 is LNHNV, CDR2 YYDKDF, per germline (reference sequence). The CDR3 DNA reads as TGTGCCACCAGCAGAGCGGGACAGGGGGTCCAAGAGACCCAGTACTTC. It translates to CATSRAGQGVQETQYF.

This chain joins TRBV5-1 and TRBJ2-1; 9 bases align to TRBD2. This CDR3 spans 15 amino acids. Germline CDR1 is SGHRS and CDR2 is YFSETQ. V shed 4 bases and J 6 bases; nucleotides not matched to a gene: 8. CDR3 protein: CASSILAGRGNEQFF. The CDR3 nucleotides read TGCGCCAGCAGCATCCTAGCGGGACGGGGCAATGAGCAGTTCTTC.

V and J are TRBV27 and TRBJ2-7; possibly TRBD1 for D (6 bases). Trimming took 5 bases from V and 0 from J, leaving 14 bases between them. Germline V CDR1 and CDR2: MNHEY, SMNVEV (reference sequence). CDR3 length: 15 amino acids. The chain's CDR3 is CASSLDRLNSYEQYF. The CDR3 coding sequence is TGTGCCAGCAGTCTGGACAGACTCAACTCCTACGAGCAGTACTTC.

The V and J genes are TRBV1 and TRBJ1-1; the D call TRBD1 from the table was never checked on the DNA. TRBV1 is described as a pseudogene. CDR3 length: 17 amino acids. For the CDR3, the DNA is TGCACCAGCAGCCAAATCTCAGGGGTTAAGGGGAACACTGAAGCTTTCTTT. Its translation: CTSSQISGVKGNTEAFF.

V and J are TRBV2 and TRBJ2-1; the match to TRBD2 covers 7 bases. The V gene end was trimmed by 6 bases and the J gene end by 8 bases; junction bases not matched to a gene: 7. Per the germline V gene, CDR1 is SNHLY and CDR2 is FYNNEI. This CDR3 has 13 amino acids. CDR3 nucleotides: TGTGCCAGCAGGCAAACGGGGGGTCATGAGCAGTTCTTC. Amino acid sequence: CASRQTGGHEQFF.

The rearrangement joins TRBV19 to TRBJ2-1, with a weak D call TRBD2 (6 bases). The germline V gene encodes CDR1 LNHDA and CDR2 SQIVND (reference sequence). The ends were cut back, 10 bases at V and 0 bases at J, with 22 bases in the middle. CDR3 size: 17 residues. This CDR3 reads CATSAASAPASYNEQFF. CDR3 DNA: TGTGCCACCAGTGCGGCTAGCGCCCCCGCCTCCTACAATGAGCAGTTCTTC.